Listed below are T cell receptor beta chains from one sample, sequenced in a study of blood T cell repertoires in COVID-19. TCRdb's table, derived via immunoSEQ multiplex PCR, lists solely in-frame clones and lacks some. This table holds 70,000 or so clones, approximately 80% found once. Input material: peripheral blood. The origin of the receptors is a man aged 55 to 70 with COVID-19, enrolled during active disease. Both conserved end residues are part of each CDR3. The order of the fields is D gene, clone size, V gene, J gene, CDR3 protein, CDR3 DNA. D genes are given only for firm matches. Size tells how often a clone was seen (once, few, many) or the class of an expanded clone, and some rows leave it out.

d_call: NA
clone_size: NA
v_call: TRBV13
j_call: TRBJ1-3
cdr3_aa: CASSLSFRNTIYF
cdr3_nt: TGTGCCAGCAGCTTGTCTTTTCGGAACACCATATATTTT

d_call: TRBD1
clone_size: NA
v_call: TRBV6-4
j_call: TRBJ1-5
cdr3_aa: CASSDLPGQGRRDQPQHF
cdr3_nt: TGTGCCAGCAGTGACCTTCCGGGACAGGGAAGGAGGGATCAGCCCCAGCATTTT

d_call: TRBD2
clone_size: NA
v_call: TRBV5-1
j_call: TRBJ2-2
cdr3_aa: CASSFRGAGELFF
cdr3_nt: TGCGCCAGCAGCTTCCGGGGGGCCGGGGAGCTGTTTTTT

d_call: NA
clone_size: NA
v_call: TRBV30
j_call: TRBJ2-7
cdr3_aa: CAWSVSRATKQYF
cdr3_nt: TGTGCCTGGAGTGTAAGTAGAGCTACGAAGCAGTACTTC

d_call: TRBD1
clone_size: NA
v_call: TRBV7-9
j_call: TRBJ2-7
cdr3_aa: CASLGQGVYEQYF
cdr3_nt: TGTGCCAGCTTGGGACAGGGTGTGTACGAGCAGTACTTC

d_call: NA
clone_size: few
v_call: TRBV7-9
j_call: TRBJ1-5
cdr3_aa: CASSLQSNQPQHF
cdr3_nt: TGTGCCAGCAGCTTACAGAGCAATCAGCCCCAGCATTTT

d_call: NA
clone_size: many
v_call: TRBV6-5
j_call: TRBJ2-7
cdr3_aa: CASSYEGSPYEQYF
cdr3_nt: TGTGCCAGCAGTTACGAGGGCTCGCCCTACGAGCAGTACTTC

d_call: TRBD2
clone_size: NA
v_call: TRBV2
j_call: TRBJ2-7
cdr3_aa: CASSGRGYEQYF
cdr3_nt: TGTGCCAGTAGCGGGAGGGGCTACGAGCAGTACTTC

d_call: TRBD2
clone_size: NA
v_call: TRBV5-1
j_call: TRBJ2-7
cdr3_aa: CASSSRTSGVNEQYF
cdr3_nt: TGCGCCAGCAGCTCTAGGACTAGCGGGGTTAACGAGCAGTACTTC

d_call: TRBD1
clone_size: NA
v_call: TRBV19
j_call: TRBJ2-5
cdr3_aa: CASSATGGTETQYF
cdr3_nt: TGTGCCAGTAGTGCAACAGGGGGAACAGAGACCCAGTACTTC

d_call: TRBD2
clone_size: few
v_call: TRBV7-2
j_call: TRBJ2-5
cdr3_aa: CASRGTSGGARETQYF
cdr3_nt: TGTGCCAGTAGGGGAACTAGCGGGGGGGCCAGAGAGACCCAGTACTTC

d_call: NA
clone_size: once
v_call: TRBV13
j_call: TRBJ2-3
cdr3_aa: CASSLRRLDTDTQYF
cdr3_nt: TGTGCCAGCAGCTTACGCCGCCTAGACACAGATACGCAGTATTTT

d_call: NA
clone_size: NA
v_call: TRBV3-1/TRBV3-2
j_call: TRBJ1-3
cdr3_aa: CASSQTGGGNTIYF
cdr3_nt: TGTGCCAGCAGCCAGACGGGTGGGGGAAACACCATATATTTT

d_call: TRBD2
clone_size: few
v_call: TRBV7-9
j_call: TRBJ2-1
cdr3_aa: CASSLVLAGHNEQFF
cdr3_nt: TGTGCCAGCAGCTTAGTGTTAGCGGGTCACAATGAGCAGTTCTTC